This is a list of T cell receptor beta chains from one sample in a study of cytomegalovirus exposure and HLA in healthy donors. Only in-frame clones appear in the TCRdb table, and some are missing; sequencing was by immunoSEQ multiplex PCR. The sample holds 80,000 to 100,000 clones, 55% to 80% seen once. The sample consisted of PBMCs. The receptor set was obtained from a female donor in good health and CMV-seronegative. Both conserved end residues are part of each CDR3. Each record gives: D gene, clone size, V gene, J gene, CDR3 DNA, CDR3 protein. A D gene is named only where the DNA matches it firmly. Not all rows give a size; the values are once, few, many and, for expanded clones, a class.

d_gene: .; abundance: few; v_gene: TRBV7-8; j_gene: TRBJ2-7; CDR3nt: TGTGCCAGCGGCGGCAGGGGCTACGAGCAGTACTTC; CDR3aa: CASGGRGYEQYF
d_gene: TRBD1; abundance: .; v_gene: TRBV6-5; j_gene: TRBJ1-2; CDR3nt: TGTGCCAGCAGCATACAGGGGGGTACGGGAGGCTACACCTTC; CDR3aa: CASSIQGGTGGYTF
d_gene: TRBD2; abundance: .; v_gene: TRBV11-2; j_gene: TRBJ2-1; CDR3nt: TGTGCCAGCAGCTTAGCACTAGCGGGCCAGTTCTTC; CDR3aa: CASSLALAGQFF
d_gene: TRBD2; abundance: .; v_gene: TRBV7-9; j_gene: TRBJ2-7; CDR3nt: TGTGCCAGCAGCTTGCCCCCCGGGACTAGCGGTTACGAGCAGTACTTC; CDR3aa: CASSLPPGTSGYEQYF
d_gene: .; abundance: .; v_gene: TRBV28; j_gene: TRBJ1-2; CDR3nt: TGTGCCATCCTTGACCACCCTGGCGGCTATGGCTACACCTTC; CDR3aa: CAILDHPGGYGYTF
d_gene: TRBD2; abundance: .; v_gene: TRBV9; j_gene: TRBJ2-5; CDR3nt: TGTGCCAGCAGCGTAACTCCGAATAGCGGGGGGAGGGAGACCCAGTACTTC; CDR3aa: CASSVTPNSGGRETQYF
d_gene: TRBD1; abundance: .; v_gene: TRBV30; j_gene: TRBJ1-2; CDR3nt: TGTGCCTGGAGTCCGACAGGGAACTATGGCTACACCTTC; CDR3aa: CAWSPTGNYGYTF
d_gene: TRBD1; abundance: once; v_gene: TRBV18; j_gene: TRBJ1-5; CDR3nt: TGTGCCAGCTCGCCCACCCGAACAGGGGGCGCGGATCAGCCCCAGCATTTT; CDR3aa: CASSPTRTGGADQPQHF
d_gene: TRBD1; abundance: .; v_gene: TRBV15; j_gene: TRBJ2-7; CDR3nt: TGTGCCACCAGTGGGGACAGGCGATACGAGCAGTACTTC; CDR3aa: CATSGDRRYEQYF
d_gene: .; abundance: .; v_gene: TRBV28; j_gene: TRBJ2-3; CDR3nt: TGTGCCAGCAGTTTTGGACAGATCACAGATACGCAGTATTTT; CDR3aa: CASSFGQITDTQYF
d_gene: .; abundance: .; v_gene: TRBV4-1; j_gene: TRBJ2-7; CDR3nt: TGCGCCAGCAGCCAAGTCGTGACAGACATTTCGAGCTCCTACGAGCAGTACTTC; CDR3aa: CASSQVVTDISSSYEQYF
d_gene: .; abundance: .; v_gene: TRBV5-1; j_gene: TRBJ1-4; CDR3nt: TGCGCCAGCAGCTTGGTCCGGTTGGGGCAGGATGAAAAACTGTTTTTT; CDR3aa: CASSLVRLGQDEKLFF
d_gene: .; abundance: .; v_gene: TRBV7-3; j_gene: TRBJ2-3; CDR3nt: TGTGCCAGCAGCTTAAGGGCCTTAGATACGCAGTATTTT; CDR3aa: CASSLRALDTQYF
d_gene: .; abundance: .; v_gene: TRBV9; j_gene: TRBJ1-2; CDR3nt: TGTGCCAGCAGCCCCACGGCAGGGGAACGGCATGGCTACACCTTC; CDR3aa: CASSPTAGERHGYTF
d_gene: TRBD1; abundance: .; v_gene: TRBV13; j_gene: TRBJ2-5; CDR3nt: TGTGCCAGCAGCTTAGACAGGGGCTTCCAAGAGACCCAGTACTTC; CDR3aa: CASSLDRGFQETQYF
d_gene: TRBD2; abundance: .; v_gene: TRBV7-3; j_gene: TRBJ2-1; CDR3nt: TGTGCCAGCAGCTTAATATCTAGCGGCTACAATGAGCAGTTCTTC; CDR3aa: CASSLISSGYNEQFF
d_gene: .; abundance: .; v_gene: TRBV6-5; j_gene: TRBJ1-4; CDR3nt: TGTGCCAGCAGTAAACATATTAATGAAAAACTGTTTTTT; CDR3aa: CASSKHINEKLFF
d_gene: TRBD1; abundance: .; v_gene: TRBV14; j_gene: TRBJ1-2; CDR3nt: TGTGCCAGCAGCCAAGGGACAGGGGGCCGGAGTGGCTACACCTTC; CDR3aa: CASSQGTGGRSGYTF
d_gene: .; abundance: few; v_gene: TRBV2; j_gene: TRBJ1-1; CDR3nt: TGTGCCAGCGCAGGAAACATGAACACTGAAGCTTTCTTT; CDR3aa: CASAGNMNTEAFF
d_gene: .; abundance: .; v_gene: TRBV5-4; j_gene: TRBJ2-2; CDR3nt: TGTGCCAGCAGTACCCAGGGGTCCGGGGAGCTGTTTTTT; CDR3aa: CASSTQGSGELFF
d_gene: .; abundance: few; v_gene: TRBV6-5; j_gene: TRBJ1-1; CDR3nt: TGTGCCAGCAGTAGGGCCCCGGGGGTTACAGCTTTCTTT; CDR3aa: CASSRAPGVTAFF
d_gene: .; abundance: .; v_gene: TRBV10-1; j_gene: TRBJ2-2; CDR3nt: TGCGCCAGCTCTGTAAGGGGAACCGGGGAGCTGTTTTTT; CDR3aa: CASSVRGTGELFF
d_gene: TRBD2; abundance: .; v_gene: TRBV28; j_gene: TRBJ2-7; CDR3nt: TGTGCCAGCTGTGGGAGCGGGAGGGCCTTGCTCGGCGAGCAGTACTTC; CDR3aa: CASCGSGRALLGEQYF
d_gene: TRBD1; abundance: .; v_gene: TRBV5-4; j_gene: TRBJ1-1; CDR3nt: TGTGCCAGCAGCTCTCGGACAGGGACAGCCACTGAAGCTTTCTTT; CDR3aa: CASSSRTGTATEAFF
d_gene: TRBD1; abundance: .; v_gene: TRBV6-5; j_gene: TRBJ1-5; CDR3nt: TGTGCCAGCAGTGGGACAGGGGGCGGTCAGCCCCAGCATTTT; CDR3aa: CASSGTGGGQPQHF
d_gene: .; abundance: .; v_gene: TRBV19; j_gene: TRBJ2-7; CDR3nt: TGTGCCAGTAGCCCAGCGGGCAGAACAGGCGAGCAGTACTTC; CDR3aa: CASSPAGRTGEQYF
d_gene: .; abundance: .; v_gene: TRBV30; j_gene: TRBJ1-1; CDR3nt: TGTGCCTGGAGAGGCTACCCGACATTGAACACTGAAGCTTTCTTT; CDR3aa: CAWRGYPTLNTEAFF
d_gene: .; abundance: few; v_gene: TRBV5-4; j_gene: TRBJ2-7; CDR3nt: TGTGCCAGCAGCTTTGGTAGCTCCTACGAGCAGTACTTC; CDR3aa: CASSFGSSYEQYF
d_gene: TRBD1; abundance: once; v_gene: TRBV30; j_gene: TRBJ2-7; CDR3nt: TGTGCCTGGAGAGCTCCTGGGACAGGGAGCTACGAGCAGTACTTC; CDR3aa: CAWRAPGTGSYEQYF
d_gene: TRBD1; abundance: .; v_gene: TRBV7-8; j_gene: TRBJ2-7; CDR3nt: TGTGCCAGCAGCTTCAGGGGGACAGGGTTCGCCCAGTACTTC; CDR3aa: CASSFRGTGFAQYF